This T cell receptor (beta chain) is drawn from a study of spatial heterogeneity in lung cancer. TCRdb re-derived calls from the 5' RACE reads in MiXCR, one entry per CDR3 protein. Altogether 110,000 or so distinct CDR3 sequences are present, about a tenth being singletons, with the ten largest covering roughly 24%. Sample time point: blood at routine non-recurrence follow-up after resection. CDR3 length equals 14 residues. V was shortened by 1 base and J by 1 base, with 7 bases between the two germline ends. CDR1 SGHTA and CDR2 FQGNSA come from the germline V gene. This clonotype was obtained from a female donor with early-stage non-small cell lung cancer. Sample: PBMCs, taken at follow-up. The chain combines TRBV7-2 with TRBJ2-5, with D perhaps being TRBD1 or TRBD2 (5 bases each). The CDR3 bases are TGTGCCAGCAGCTTAGGAGGGGTCCAAGAGACCCAGTACTTC. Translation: CASSLGGVQETQYF.